The rows below give T cell receptor beta chains drawn from one sample of a study of blood T cell repertoires in COVID-19. TCRdb's table, derived via immunoSEQ multiplex PCR, lists solely in-frame clones and lacks some. The sample lists 130,000 or so clones, about 81% occurring once. The material sequenced was PBMCs or T cells enriched from blood (not recorded which). The receptors shown here come from a man in his forties with acute COVID-19. Each CDR3 is given with its conserved first and last residue. Fields, in order: V gene, J gene, clone size, D gene, CDR3 DNA, CDR3 protein. A D gene is named only where the DNA matches it firmly. Size is omitted from some rows. Given values are once, few, many or a class for expanded clones.

>TRBV5-8|TRBJ2-3|.|TRBD2
TGTGCCAGCAGTACTGGGACCCTAGCGGAGGGGGATACGCAGTATTTT
CASSTGTLAEGDTQYF
>TRBV10-3|TRBJ1-1|.|.
TGTGCCATCAGTGGGTCATGGGGGAGGAGTATGAACACTGAAGCTTTCTTT
CAISGSWGRSMNTEAFF
>TRBV14|TRBJ2-7|.|.
TGTGCCAGCAGCCAAGATCTTAACAGGGACCACGAGCAGTACTTC
CASSQDLNRDHEQYF
>TRBV20-1|TRBJ2-4|once|.
TGCAGTGCTAGTTCGGGGGAGCTAGCTTCGAACATTCAGTACTTC
CSASSGELASNIQYF
>TRBV7-9|TRBJ1-2|.|TRBD1
TGTGCCAGCAGCCGCGGACAGGCCCAGCAGAACTATGGCTACACCTTC
CASSRGQAQQNYGYTF
>TRBV7-3|TRBJ2-5|.|.
TGTGCCAGCAGCTTACCGGGAGTGGGAGAGACCCAGTACTTC
CASSLPGVGETQYF
>TRBV5-5|TRBJ2-7|once|TRBD2
TGTGCCAGCAGTTTTACTAGCGGGGGGCAGTACGAGCAGTACTTC
CASSFTSGGQYEQYF
>TRBV3-1/TRBV3-2|TRBJ2-1|.|.
TGTGCCAGCAGCCGCGAACAGAGCTCCTACAATGAGCAGTTCTTC
CASSREQSSYNEQFF
>TRBV11-3|TRBJ2-1|.|.
TGTGCCAGTTCAATATCGGCGGTGAGCTCCTACAATGAGCAGTTCTTC
CASSISAVSSYNEQFF
>TRBV7-2|TRBJ1-2|.|.
TGTGCCAGCAGCTTGAGCAACGCTAACTATGGCTACACCTTC
CASSLSNANYGYTF
>TRBV7-3|TRBJ2-7|.|TRBD2
TGTGCCAGCAGCCCAAACCTAGCGGGGGGCCTCTACGAGCAGTACTTC
CASSPNLAGGLYEQYF
>TRBV7-9|TRBJ1-1|once|TRBD1
TGTGCCAGCAGCCGGACAGGGCTAAGTGAAGCTTTCTTT
CASSRTGLSEAFF
>TRBV7-2|TRBJ1-2|.|.
TGTGCCAGCAGCTACGGGATGAGGGACTATGGCTACACCTTC
CASSYGMRDYGYTF
>TRBV7-2|TRBJ1-4|.|.
TGTGCCAGCAGCCCCGTCAGGGGAAGTGAAAAACTGTTTTTT
CASSPVRGSEKLFF
>TRBV10-3|TRBJ2-7|.|TRBD1
TGTGCCACTCGTCCGGGACAGGGGGCGAGAAACGAGCAGTACTTC
CATRPGQGARNEQYF
>TRBV5-5|TRBJ2-2|.|TRBD1
TGTGCCAGCAGCTTAACCGGGACAGGGAACACCGGGGAGCTGTTTTTT
CASSLTGTGNTGELFF
>TRBV14|TRBJ2-7|.|TRBD2
TGTGCCAGCAGCCAAGGATTGCTAGCGGGAGGTTCATCCTACGAGCAGTACTTC
CASSQGLLAGGSSYEQYF
>TRBV7-2|TRBJ2-3|few|TRBD2
TGTGCCAGCAGCTTAGATCCAGCGGGGGTCCACGGTACGCAGTATTTT
CASSLDPAGVHGTQYF